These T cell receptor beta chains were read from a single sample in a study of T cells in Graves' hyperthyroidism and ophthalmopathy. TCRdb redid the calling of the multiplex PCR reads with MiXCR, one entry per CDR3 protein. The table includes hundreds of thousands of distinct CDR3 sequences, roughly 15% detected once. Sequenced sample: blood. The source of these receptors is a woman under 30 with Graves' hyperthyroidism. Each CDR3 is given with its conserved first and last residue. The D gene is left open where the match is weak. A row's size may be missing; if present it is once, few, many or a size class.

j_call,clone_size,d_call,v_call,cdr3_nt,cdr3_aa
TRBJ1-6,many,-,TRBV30,TGTGCCTGGAGTCTCAGGGCCGGAACACCCCTCCACTTT,CAWSLRAGTPLHF
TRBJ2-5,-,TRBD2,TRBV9,TGTGCCAGCAGCGTATGGGGGACTAGCGGGCCCCAAGAGACCCAGTACTTC,CASSVWGTSGPQETQYF
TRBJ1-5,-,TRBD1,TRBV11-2,TGTGCCAGCAGCCCAGGAGGGGGCCGGCAGCCCCAGCATTTT,CASSPGGGRQPQHF
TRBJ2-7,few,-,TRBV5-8,TGTGCCAGCAGCGAGACTAGGCTAAGCGAGCAGTACTTC,CASSETRLSEQYF
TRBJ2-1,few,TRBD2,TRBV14,TGTGCCAGCAGCCGGCGGAGCGGGAGAGGCTATGAGCAGTTCTTC,CASSRRSGRGYEQFF
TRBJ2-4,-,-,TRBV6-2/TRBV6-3,TGTGCCAGCAGTTACTCGCGGCCTCAAGCCAAAAACATTCAGTACTTC,CASSYSRPQAKNIQYF
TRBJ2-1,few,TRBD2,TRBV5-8,TGTGCCAGCAGCGCTTTTTCGACTAGCGGGAGGGCCTCCTACTACAATGAGCAGTTCTTC,CASSAFSTSGRASYYNEQFF
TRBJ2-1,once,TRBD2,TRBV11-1,TGTGCCAGCAGTTTCGGACTAGGAAAGAATGAGCAGTTCTTC,CASSFGLGKNEQFF
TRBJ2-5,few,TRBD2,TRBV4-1,TGCGCCAGCAGCCAAGATCGGGAACGTAGCGGGAGAGAGACCCAGTACTTC,CASSQDRERSGRETQYF
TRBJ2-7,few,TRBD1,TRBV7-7,TGTGCCTGCAGCTTGGGGACAGGGGTGGGCTACGAGCAGTACTTC,CACSLGTGVGYEQYF
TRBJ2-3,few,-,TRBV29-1,TGCAGCGTTAGCGTTTGGGATACGCAGTATTTT,CSVSVWDTQYF
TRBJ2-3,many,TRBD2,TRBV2,TGTGCCAGCAGTGAGTTTTTGGCAGCGGGAGGGCCGGGAGATACGCAGTATTTT,CASSEFLAAGGPGDTQYF
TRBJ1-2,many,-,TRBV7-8,TGTGCCAGCGGTTTCGGAAGTTTAGGCCCCGCCAGAGATGGCTACACCTTC,CASGFGSLGPARDGYTF
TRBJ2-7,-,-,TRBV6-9,TGTGCCAGCAGTTACGGGTGGTCCTACGAGCAGTACTTC,CASSYGWSYEQYF
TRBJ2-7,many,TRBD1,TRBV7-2,TGTGCCAGCAGCTTAGAAGTGGGGACAGGAGGTAACGAGCAGTACTTC,CASSLEVGTGGNEQYF
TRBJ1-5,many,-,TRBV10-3,TGTGCCATCAGTGAGGGGAGCCTCAACAATCAGCCCCAGCATTTT,CAISEGSLNNQPQHF
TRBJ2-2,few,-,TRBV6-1,TGTGCCAGCAGTGCCGGGAGAGTGGGCGGCACCGGGGAGCTGTTTTTT,CASSAGRVGGTGELFF
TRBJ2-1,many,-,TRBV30,TGTGCCTTACAGGGGAGGCCCTACAATGAGCAGTTCTTC,CALQGRPYNEQFF
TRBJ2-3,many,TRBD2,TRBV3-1,TGTGCCAGCAGCCCTGGGACTAGCGCCCTTCTTACAGATACGCAGTATTTT,CASSPGTSALLTDTQYF
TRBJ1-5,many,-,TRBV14,TGTGCCAGCAGCCAAGTGGGGGGATCCGGTCAGCCCCAGCATTTT,CASSQVGGSGQPQHF
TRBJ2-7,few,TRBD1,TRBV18,TGTGCCAGCTCATCCGGGGACAGCCTCTCCTACGAGCAGTACTTC,CASSSGDSLSYEQYF
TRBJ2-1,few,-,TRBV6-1,TGTGCCACCCAGGCCGGACAGAGCTCCTACAATGAGCAGTTCTTC,CATQAGQSSYNEQFF
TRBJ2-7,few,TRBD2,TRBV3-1,TGTGCCAGCAGCCAAGATTTTCGGACTAGCGGGAGGTTTGGCGAGCAGTACTTC,CASSQDFRTSGRFGEQYF
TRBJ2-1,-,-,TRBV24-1,TGTGCCACCAGTGACATTGACGGTTACAATGAGCAGTTCTTC,CATSDIDGYNEQFF
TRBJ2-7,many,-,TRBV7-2,TGTGCCAGCAGCTTAGATCCGGGGACGGCCTACGAGCAGTACTTC,CASSLDPGTAYEQYF
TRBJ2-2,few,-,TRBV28,TGTGCCAGCAGTACACAGGGTAGCACCGGGGAGCTGTTTTTT,CASSTQGSTGELFF
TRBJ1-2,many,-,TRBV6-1,TGTGCCAGCAGTGATGTCTGGACAGAGAGCTATGGCTACACCTTC,CASSDVWTESYGYTF